Sequencing of this T cell receptor beta chain was carried out in a study of T cell responses to AZD1222 COVID-19 vaccine. V was pared by 2 bases and J by 6 bases, with 4 bases of the junction left unmatched. From germline, CDR1 is PRHDT and CDR2 FYEKMQ (reference sequence). This CDR3 has 16 residues. Pooled samples include second doses given at about 4 or 12 weeks. Clones were read by immunoSEQ multiplex PCR, and TCRdb kept only the in-frame ones, dropping some. This sample has some 120,000 clones; approximately 91% occur once, and the top ten carry 4.5% to 6.5%. The specimen was peripheral blood, collected 28 days after the second AZD1222 dose. V usage is TRBV13 and J usage is TRBJ1-6, with 10 nucleotides matching TRBD1. The origin of this receptor is an adult who received the AZD1222 COVID-19 vaccine. For the CDR3, the DNA is TGTGCCAGCAGCTTACCGGGACAGGGGAGTAATTCACCCCTCCACTTT. As protein: CASSLPGQGSNSPLHF.